These T cell receptor beta chains were read from a single sample in a study of kidney transplant recipient with SARS-CoV-2 infection. TCRdb ran MiXCR on the reads and lists one entry per CDR3 protein. The sample records about 240,000 distinct CDR3 sequences, 25% to 30% being singletons. Sequencing was performed on a blood sample, taken at baseline and on roughly day 110 from a kidney transplant recipient. The receptors derive from a male patient in his thirties who had COVID-19 and was a kidney transplant recipient. These T cells may partly come from the graft donor. CDR3s include the opening cysteine and the closing phenylalanine or tryptophan. Each record gives: CDR3 protein, V gene, J gene.

CDR3aa: CASSPPRGNEQFF
v_gene: TRBV14
j_gene: TRBJ2-1

CDR3aa: CASSLDRRETDTQYF
v_gene: TRBV18
j_gene: TRBJ2-3

CDR3aa: CASSGSCKAGKTYGYTF
v_gene: TRBV11-1
j_gene: TRBJ1-2

CDR3aa: CASSFLEGGTEAFF
v_gene: TRBV13
j_gene: TRBJ1-1

CDR3aa: CASSYVAGEGNEQFF
v_gene: TRBV6-2/TRBV6-3
j_gene: TRBJ2-1

CDR3aa: CASSWGGAHTEAFF
v_gene: TRBV5-6
j_gene: TRBJ1-1

CDR3aa: CAREGVVVRKTYGYTF
v_gene: TRBV5-3
j_gene: TRBJ1-2

CDR3aa: CASTHTGVGGELFF
v_gene: TRBV7-3
j_gene: TRBJ2-2

CDR3aa: CASSYHYEQYF
v_gene: TRBV6-6
j_gene: TRBJ2-7

CDR3aa: CATSENRPGELFF
v_gene: TRBV24-1
j_gene: TRBJ2-2

CDR3aa: CASSADLGRRKTYGYTF
v_gene: TRBV4-3
j_gene: TRBJ1-2

CDR3aa: CASVHDVPGKTYGYTF
v_gene: TRBV5-4
j_gene: TRBJ1-2

CDR3aa: CASRTYLGPYEQYF
v_gene: TRBV5-1
j_gene: TRBJ2-7

CDR3aa: CASRSSGRSSGANVLTF
v_gene: TRBV19
j_gene: TRBJ2-6

CDR3aa: CASSLPSYEQYF
v_gene: TRBV28
j_gene: TRBJ2-7

CDR3aa: CASSYPGQAHEQYF
v_gene: TRBV6-6
j_gene: TRBJ2-7

CDR3aa: CASSLTPRLAEVGELFF
v_gene: TRBV5-4
j_gene: TRBJ2-2